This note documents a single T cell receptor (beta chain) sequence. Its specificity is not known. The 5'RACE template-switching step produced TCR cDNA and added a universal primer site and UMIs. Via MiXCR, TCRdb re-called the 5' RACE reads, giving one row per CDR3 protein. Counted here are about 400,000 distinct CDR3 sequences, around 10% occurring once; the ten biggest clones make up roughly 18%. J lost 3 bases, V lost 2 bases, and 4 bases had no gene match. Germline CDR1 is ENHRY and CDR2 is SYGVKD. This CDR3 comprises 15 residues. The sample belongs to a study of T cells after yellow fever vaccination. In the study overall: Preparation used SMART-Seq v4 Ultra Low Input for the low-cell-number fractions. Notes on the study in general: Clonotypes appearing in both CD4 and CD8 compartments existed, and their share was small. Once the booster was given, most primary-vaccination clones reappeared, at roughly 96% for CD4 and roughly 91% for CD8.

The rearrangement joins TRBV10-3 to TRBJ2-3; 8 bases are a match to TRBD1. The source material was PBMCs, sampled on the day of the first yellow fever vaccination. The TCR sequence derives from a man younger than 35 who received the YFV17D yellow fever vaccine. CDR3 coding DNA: TGTGCCATCAGTGAGGCAGGGGGCATTACAGATACGCAGTATTTT. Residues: CAISEAGGITDTQYF.